These 9 T cell receptor beta chains came from one sample sequenced in a study of shared clonotypes between healthy human individuals. Data came from immunoSEQ multiplex PCR; TCRdb stores just in-frame clones and leaves some out. The sample has roughly 500,000 clones, 70% to 80% seen once. The sequenced material came from PBMCs. Receptors originate from a woman in her thirties or forties in good health. Some clones in this sample may be carry-over from other donors' samples.

CDR3 region: CASSPRTDANTGELFF. The CDR3 DNA is TGTGCCAGCTCACCACGGACTGACGCGAACACCGGGGAGCTGTTTTTT. The V and J genes are TRBV18 and TRBJ2-2; maybe TRBD2 (5 bases). V was pared by 1 base and J by 0 bases, with 9 bases between. The V gene's germline CDR1 is KGHSH and CDR2 LQKENI. This CDR3 is 16 amino acids long.

The chain employs TRBV30 and TRBJ1-3, with 8 bases fitting TRBD1. Trimming removed 0 bases from V and 2 bases from J; junction bases left unmatched: 3. This CDR3 has 15 residues. Germline V gene lookup returns CDR1 GTSNPN and CDR2 SVGIG (reference sequence). The CDR3 is CAWSVQGAAGNTIYF. The CDR3 DNA follows: TGTGCCTGGAGTGTTCAGGGGGCAGCTGGAAACACCATATATTTT.

The sample holds one count of this clone. The chain joins TRBV28 to TRBJ1-2; 12 nucleotides match TRBD1. The trim removed 6 bases at V and 1 base at J, leaving 9 bases unmatched. CDR1 MDHEN and CDR2 SYDVKM come from the germline V gene. The CDR3 is 17 residues long. The CDR3 coding sequence is TGTGCCAGCAGCCCAGCCGGGACAGGGGGCCATAACTATGGCTACACCTTC. Translating it yields CASSPAGTGGHNYGYTF.

This sequence joins TRBV5-1 and TRBJ1-2, with a possible D match to TRBD1 (5 bases). This CDR3 has 16 amino acids. Trimming stripped 0 bases from V and 6 bases from J, with 18 bases between. Germline V gene sequence: CDR1 SGHRS, CDR2 YFSETQ. The CDR3 nucleotides read TGCGCCAGCAGCTTGGCAATGGGCAGGGCAAGGAATGGCTACACCTTC. This encodes CASSLAMGRARNGYTF.

This clone was detected only once. The chain carries TRBV29-1 and TRBJ1-5; D may be TRBD1 (6 bases). Germline loops: CDR1 SQVTM, CDR2 ANQGSEA. CDR3 length: 13 amino acids. V gave up 6 bases and J gave up 6 bases, with 15 bases separating them. The CDR3 sequence is CSVGGQSGQPQHF. The CDR3 nucleotides are TGCAGCGTCGGCGGACAGTCGGGTCAGCCCCAGCATTTT.

A remark on this clone: This likely traces to a read error, being one base from a far larger clone. The CDR3 here is CANSDSFDRSSYEQYF. The CDR3 DNA reads TGTGCCAACAGTGATTCATTCGACAGGAGCTCCTACGAGCAGTACTTC. The rearrangement links TRBV25-1 to TRBJ2-7, with D possibly being TRBD1 (6 bases). Germline-derived CDR1 and CDR2 are MGHDK and SYGVNS. CDR3 length: 16 amino acids.

The J gene is TRBJ2-2, the V gene TRBV7-2, with no clear D. V was pared by 4 bases and J by 7 bases, with 16 bases between. Per germline, CDR1 SGHTA and CDR2 FQGNSA. The CDR3 extends over 15 amino acids. As DNA, the CDR3 is TGTGCCAGCAGCTCAGCCCCCCTGGGTAGCGGGGAGCTGTTTTTT. Translation: CASSSAPLGSGELFF.

The genes are TRBV4-1 and TRBJ1-2; tentatively, D is TRBD1 (6 bases). V was cut by 3 bases and J by 1 base, with 12 bases left in between. The germline V gene encodes CDR1 MGHRA and CDR2 YSYEKL. CDR3 size: 15 residues. The CDR3 reads CASSQGRGGNYGYTF. DNA of the CDR3: TGCGCCAGCAGCCAGGGAAGGGGGGGTAACTATGGCTACACCTTC.

The chain is built from TRBV23-1 and TRBJ2-1; 8 bases align to TRBD2. TRBV23-1 is identified as an open reading frame with a role that is uncertain. CDR3 size: 17 residues. V shed 2 bases and J 3 bases; nucleotides not matched to a gene: 9. CDR3 amino acids: CASSQLLTSGDYNEQFF. The DNA of the CDR3 is TGCGCCAGCAGTCAACTGCTAACTAGCGGAGACTACAATGAGCAGTTCTTC.